This TCR beta chain comes out of a study of PD-L1 blockade in urothelial cancer. At the level of the study: Individuals in the cohort had been given 0 to 3 earlier chemotherapy regimens. Blood analysis took place 3 weeks (second dose) and 6 weeks after treatment start. Overall study findings and caveats: Better survival was forecast by a pretreatment blood TCR clonality below the median.

TCRdb's copy holds only in-frame clones and misses some; the assay was immunoSEQ multiplex PCR. The table shows over 20,000 clones, with approximately 86% occurring only once. Each patient gave between 1 and 8 samples, pretreatment and on-treatment. V lost 1 base, J lost 3 bases, and 10 bases lay in between. CDR3 length: 14 amino acids. Germline V gene data show CDR1 as LNHNV and CDR2 as YYDKDF (reference sequence). A note on this clone: Its target is not known.

The rearrangement links TRBV15 to TRBJ2-7, with a tentative D call TRBD1 (6 bases). The specimen comprised PBMCs, sampled around atezolizumab (anti-PD-L1) treatment. The clonotype originates from a man in his fifties or sixties with urothelial cancer. CDR3 sequence reads: CATSRAGQNYEQYF. The DNA for the CDR3 is TGTGCCACCAGCAGAGCCGGACAGAACTACGAGCAGTACTTC.